This TCR beta chain originates from a study of radiation and T cells in renal cell carcinoma. Study-level background: Nephrectomy followed 15 Gy stereotactic body radiation by 4 weeks.

A note on this clone: What it binds is unknown.

Overall study results and limits: From baseline, blood top tumor clonotypes peaked at 2 weeks post-radiation. Without pretreatment biopsies, baseline tumor clonotype presence was undetermined.

As for time point: baseline pretreatment blood. Treatment reported: 15 Gy SBRT to primary tumor, nephrectomy 4 weeks later. Clear cell pathology was present in this patient's renal cell carcinoma. Assay used: immunoSEQ multiplex PCR; TCRdb lists only in-frame clones, some missing. The sample lists about 130,000 clones, 70% to 90% seen once, with around 12% in the top ten. Material: blood, obtained from a patient whose treatment included radiotherapy and nephrectomy. The TCR was taken from a woman aged 45-60 years with renal cell carcinoma.

Written as DNA, the CDR3 is TGCGCCAGCAGCTTGGCCAGGGGATACACTGAAGCTTTCTTT. Translation gives CASSLARGYTEAFF. This chain joins TRBV5-1 and TRBJ1-1; a possible D gene is TRBD1 (6 bases). CDR1 is SGHRS, CDR2 YFSETQ, per germline. CDR3 length: 14 residues. V was clipped by 0 bases and J by 3 bases, with 9 bases between them.